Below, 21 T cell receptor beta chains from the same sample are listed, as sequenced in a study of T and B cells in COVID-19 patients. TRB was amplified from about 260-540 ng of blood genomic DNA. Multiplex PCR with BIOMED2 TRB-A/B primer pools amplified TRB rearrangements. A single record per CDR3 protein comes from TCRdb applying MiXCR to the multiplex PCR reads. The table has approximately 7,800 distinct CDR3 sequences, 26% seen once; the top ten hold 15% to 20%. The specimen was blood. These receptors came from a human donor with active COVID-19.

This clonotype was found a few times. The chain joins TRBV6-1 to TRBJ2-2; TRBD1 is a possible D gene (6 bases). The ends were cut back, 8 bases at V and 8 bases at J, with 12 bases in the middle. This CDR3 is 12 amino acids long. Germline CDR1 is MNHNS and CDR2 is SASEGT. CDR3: CASLGAGGELFF. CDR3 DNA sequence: TGTGCCAGCCTGGGGGCTGGGGGGGAGCTGTTTTTT.

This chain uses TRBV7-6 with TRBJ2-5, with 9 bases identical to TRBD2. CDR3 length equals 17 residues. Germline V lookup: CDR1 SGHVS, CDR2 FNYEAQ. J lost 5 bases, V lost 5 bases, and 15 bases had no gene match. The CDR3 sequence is CASSPPGLARGGETQYF. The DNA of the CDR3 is TGTGCCAGCAGCCCCCCGGGACTAGCCCGAGGGGGGGAGACCCAGTACTTC.

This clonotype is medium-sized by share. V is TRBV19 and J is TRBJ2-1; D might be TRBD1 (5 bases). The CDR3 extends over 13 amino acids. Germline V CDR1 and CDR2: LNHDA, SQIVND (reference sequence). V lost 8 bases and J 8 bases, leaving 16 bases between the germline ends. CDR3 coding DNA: TGTGCCAGTCATACTCAGGGCCTCGATGAGCAGTTCTTC. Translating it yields CASHTQGLDEQFF. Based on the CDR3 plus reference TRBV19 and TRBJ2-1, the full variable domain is DGGITQSPKYLFRKEGQNVTLSCEQNLNHDAMYWYRQDPGQGLRLIYYSQIVNDFQKGDIAEGYSVSREKKESFPLTVTSAQKNPTAFYLCASHTQGLDEQFFGPGTRLTVL.

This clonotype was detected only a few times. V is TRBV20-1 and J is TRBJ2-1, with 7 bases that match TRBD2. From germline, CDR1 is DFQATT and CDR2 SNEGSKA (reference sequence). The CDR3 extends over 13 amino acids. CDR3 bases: TGCCGCCCCGATGGGACTATGAATATGGAGCAGTTCTTC. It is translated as CRPDGTMNMEQFF.

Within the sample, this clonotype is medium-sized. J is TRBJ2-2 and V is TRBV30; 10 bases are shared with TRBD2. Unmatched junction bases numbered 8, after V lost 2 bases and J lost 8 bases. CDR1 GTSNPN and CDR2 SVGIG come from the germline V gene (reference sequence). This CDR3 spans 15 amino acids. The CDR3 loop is CAWSNLAGVAGELFF. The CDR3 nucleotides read TGTGCCTGGAGTAATCTAGCGGGAGTGGCTGGGGAGCTGTTTTTT.

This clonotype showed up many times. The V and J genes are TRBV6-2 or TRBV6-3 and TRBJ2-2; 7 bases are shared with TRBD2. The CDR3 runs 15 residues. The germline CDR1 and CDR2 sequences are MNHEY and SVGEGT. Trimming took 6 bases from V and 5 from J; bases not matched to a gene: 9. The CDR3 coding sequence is TGTGCCAGCAGCCCGGGGGGTGGAGAGACCGGGGAGCTGTTTTTT. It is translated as CASSPGGGETGELFF.

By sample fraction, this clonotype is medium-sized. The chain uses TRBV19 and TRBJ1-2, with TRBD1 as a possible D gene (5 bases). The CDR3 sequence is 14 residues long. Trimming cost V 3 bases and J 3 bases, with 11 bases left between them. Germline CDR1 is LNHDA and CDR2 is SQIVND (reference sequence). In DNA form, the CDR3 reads TGTGCCAGTAGTATGGGAGAGGGGTACTATGGCTACACCTTC. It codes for CASSMGEGYYGYTF.

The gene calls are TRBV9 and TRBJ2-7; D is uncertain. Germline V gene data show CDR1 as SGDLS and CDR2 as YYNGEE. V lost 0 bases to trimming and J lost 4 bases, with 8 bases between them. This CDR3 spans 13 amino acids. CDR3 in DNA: TGTGCCAGCAGCGTAGATGCCGGGTACGAGCAGTACTTC. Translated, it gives CASSVDAGYEQYF.

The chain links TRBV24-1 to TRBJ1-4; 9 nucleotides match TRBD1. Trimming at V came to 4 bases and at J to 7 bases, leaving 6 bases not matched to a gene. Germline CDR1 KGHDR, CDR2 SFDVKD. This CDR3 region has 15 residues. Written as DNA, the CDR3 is TGTGCCACCAGTGAAGGACAGGGGTTTGGTGAAAAACTGTTTTTT. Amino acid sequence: CATSEGQGFGEKLFF.

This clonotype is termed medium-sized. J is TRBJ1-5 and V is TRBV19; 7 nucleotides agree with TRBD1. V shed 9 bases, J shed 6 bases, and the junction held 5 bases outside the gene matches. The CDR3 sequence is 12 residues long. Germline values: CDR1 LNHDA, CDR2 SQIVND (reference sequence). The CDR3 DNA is TGTGCCAGCTCGACAGGGACTCAGCCCCAGCATTTT. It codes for CASSTGTQPQHF.

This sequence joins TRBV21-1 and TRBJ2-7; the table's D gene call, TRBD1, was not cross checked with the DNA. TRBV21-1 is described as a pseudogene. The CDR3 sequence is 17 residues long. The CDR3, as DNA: TGTGCCAGCAGCATCGTTAATTCCGGGACAGCTGCCTACGAGCAGTACTTC. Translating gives CASSIVNSGTAAYEQYF.

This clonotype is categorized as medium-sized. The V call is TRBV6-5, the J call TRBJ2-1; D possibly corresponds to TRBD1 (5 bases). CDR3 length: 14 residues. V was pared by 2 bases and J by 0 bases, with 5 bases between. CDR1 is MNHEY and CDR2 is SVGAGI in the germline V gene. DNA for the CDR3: TGTGCCAGCAGTTACGACAGCTCCTACAATGAGCAGTTCTTC. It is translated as CASSYDSSYNEQFF.

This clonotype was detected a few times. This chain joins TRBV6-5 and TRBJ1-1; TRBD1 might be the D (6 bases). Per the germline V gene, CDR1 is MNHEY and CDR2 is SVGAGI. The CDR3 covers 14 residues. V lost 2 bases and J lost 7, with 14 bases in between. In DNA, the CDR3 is TGTGCCAGCAGTTACGGGCGGGGGCGGGGTGAAGCTTTCTTT. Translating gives CASSYGRGRGEAFF.

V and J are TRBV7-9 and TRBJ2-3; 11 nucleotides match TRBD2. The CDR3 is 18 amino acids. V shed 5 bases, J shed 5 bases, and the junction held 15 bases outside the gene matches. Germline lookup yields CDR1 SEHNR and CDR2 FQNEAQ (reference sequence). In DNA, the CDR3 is TGTGCCAGCAGCCCCCAATTTGAACTAGCGGGAGCGGAAGATACGCAGTATTTT. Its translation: CASSPQFELAGAEDTQYF.

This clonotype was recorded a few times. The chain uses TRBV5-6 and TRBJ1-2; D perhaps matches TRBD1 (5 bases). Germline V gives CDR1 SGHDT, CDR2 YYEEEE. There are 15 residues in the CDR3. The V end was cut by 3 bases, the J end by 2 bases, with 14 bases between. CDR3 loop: CASSSLGTENYGYTF. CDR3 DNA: TGTGCCAGCAGCTCCCTGGGGACGGAGAACTATGGCTACACCTTC.

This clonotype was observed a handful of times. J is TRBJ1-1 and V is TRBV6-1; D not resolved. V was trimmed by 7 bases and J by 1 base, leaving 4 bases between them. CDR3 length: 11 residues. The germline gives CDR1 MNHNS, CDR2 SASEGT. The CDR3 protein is CASNENTEAFF. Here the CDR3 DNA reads TGTGCCAGCAATGAGAACACTGAAGCTTTCTTT.

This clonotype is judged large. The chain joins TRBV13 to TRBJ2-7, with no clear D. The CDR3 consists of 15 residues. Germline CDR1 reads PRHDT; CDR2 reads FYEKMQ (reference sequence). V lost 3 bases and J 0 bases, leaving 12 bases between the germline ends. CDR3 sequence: CASSLRQSNSYEQYF. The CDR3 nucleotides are TGTGCCAGCAGCTTGAGGCAGTCGAACTCCTACGAGCAGTACTTC.

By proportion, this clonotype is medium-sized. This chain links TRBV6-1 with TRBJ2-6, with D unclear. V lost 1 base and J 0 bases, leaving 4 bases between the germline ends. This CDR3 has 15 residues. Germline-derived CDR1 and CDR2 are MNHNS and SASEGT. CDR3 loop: CASSEVASGANVLTF. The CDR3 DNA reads TGTGCCAGCAGTGAAGTGGCCTCTGGGGCCAACGTCCTGACTTTC.

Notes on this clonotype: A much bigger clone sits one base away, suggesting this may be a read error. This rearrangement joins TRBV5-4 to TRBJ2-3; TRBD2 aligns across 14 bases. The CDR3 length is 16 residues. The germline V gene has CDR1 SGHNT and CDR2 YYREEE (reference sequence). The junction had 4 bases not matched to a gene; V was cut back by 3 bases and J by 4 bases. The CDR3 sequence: CASSSGTSGGADTQYF. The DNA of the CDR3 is TGTGCCAGCAGCTCCGGGACTAGCGGGGGAGCAGATACGCAGTATTTT. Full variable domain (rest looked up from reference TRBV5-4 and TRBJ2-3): ETGVTQSPTHLIKTRGQQVTLRCSSQSGHNTVSWYQQALGQGPQFIFQYYREEENGRGNFPPRFSGLQFPNYSSELNVNALELDDSALYLCASSSGTSGGADTQYFGPGTRLTVL.

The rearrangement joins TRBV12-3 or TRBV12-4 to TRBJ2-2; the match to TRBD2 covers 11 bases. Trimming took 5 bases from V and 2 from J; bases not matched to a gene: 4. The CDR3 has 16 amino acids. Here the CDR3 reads CASSRRLAGNTGELFF. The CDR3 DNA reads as TGTGCCAGCAGTCGAAGACTAGCGGGAAACACCGGGGAGCTGTTTTTT.

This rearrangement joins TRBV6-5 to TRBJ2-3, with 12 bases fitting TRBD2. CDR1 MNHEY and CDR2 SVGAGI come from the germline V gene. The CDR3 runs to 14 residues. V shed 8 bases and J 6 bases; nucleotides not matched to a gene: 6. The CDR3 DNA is TGTGCCAGCTCGACTAGCGGGAGTGGGGATACGCAGTATTTT. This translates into CASSTSGSGDTQYF.